Shown below are 27 T cell receptor beta chains from a single sample sequenced in a study of human T cells and chemical hapten exposure (dated by TCRdb to the early 2020s). Receptors were amplified or captured by RACE. These reads were obtained on a NextSeq 500. TCRdb took the public reads, trimmed them with fastp at Q25, ran MiXCR for clone calling and kept in-frame beta chains. Every CDR3 protein is listed once, alongside the most common genes and DNA of its rows. The sample data list roughly 72,000 distinct CDR3 sequences, and 9% to 12% of these were observed just once. The ten largest make up 1.3% to 1.5% of the sample. The time point label for this specimen denotes: patch test 1, 2 weeks after DPC sensitization. In the paper's terms, the treatment or condition label means: therapeutic diphenylcyclopropenone sensitization with weekly scalp DPC. The specimen comprised whole blood, sampled in connection with sensitization to the hapten diphenylcyclopropenone (DPC). The receptors shown here come from a woman aged 45-59 years with alopecia areata. Some clones in this sample may be carry-over from other donors' samples.

The chain employs TRBV5-5 and TRBJ2-2; possible D gene TRBD1, 6 bases. The germline V gene encodes CDR1 SGHKS and CDR2 YYEKEE (reference sequence). This CDR3 has 15 residues. Trimming removed 0 bases from V and 3 bases from J, with 9 bases in between. CDR3: CASSLETGYTGELFF. The CDR3, as DNA: TGTGCCAGCAGCTTGGAAACAGGGTACACCGGGGAGCTGTTTTTT.

This sequence joins TRBV7-9 and TRBJ1-1, with TRBD1 matching over 9 bases. The CDR3 spans 14 residues. CDR1 SEHNR and CDR2 FQNEAQ come from the germline V gene (reference sequence). The ends lost 5 bases at V and 6 bases at J; junction bases unmatched: 7. The CDR3 nucleotides read TGTGCCAGCAGCCAGACAGGGGGTGAACCTGAAGCTTTCTTT. Amino acids: CASSQTGGEPEAFF.

The rearrangement joins TRBV6-2 or TRBV6-3 to TRBJ2-1, with 8 bases matching TRBD1. The germline V gene has CDR1 MNHEY and CDR2 SVGEGT. V was clipped by 0 bases and J by 9 bases; unmatched bases: 10. The CDR3 contains 16 residues. CDR3 in DNA: TGTGCCAGCAGTTACTCCCGCTTGGACAGGGCGGGTGAGCAGTTCTTC. Protein sequence: CASSYSRLDRAGEQFF.

This chain uses TRBV19 with TRBJ2-6; D call uncertain. This CDR3 comprises 15 residues. Germline V gene data show CDR1 as LNHDA and CDR2 as SQIVND (reference sequence). V lost 8 bases and J 4 bases, leaving 15 bases between the germline ends. CDR3 DNA: TGTGCCAGTCAGTACTCCCTGGACGGGGCCAACGTCCTGACTTTC. Its protein is CASQYSLDGANVLTF.

This clonotype was picked up a small number of times. This sequence joins TRBV28 and TRBJ1-4, with a weak D call TRBD1 (5 bases). Germline values: CDR1 MDHEN, CDR2 SYDVKM. This CDR3 has 14 residues. The V gene lost 3 bases and the J gene lost 3 bases, with 8 bases spanning the gap. In DNA, the CDR3 is TGTGCCAGCAGTTTGGGGGGGGCTAATGAAAAACTGTTTTTT. Translating it yields CASSLGGANEKLFF.

This clonotype was seen repeatedly, ten times or more. V gene TRBV6-6 combines with J gene TRBJ2-4; D may be TRBD2 (6 bases). Germline loops: CDR1 MNHNY, CDR2 SVGAGI (reference sequence). There are 17 residues in the CDR3. V lost 5 bases and J lost 2, with 19 bases in between. CDR3 protein: CASSLRGREQSKNIQYF. The CDR3 DNA follows: TGTGCCAGCAGTCTGCGGGGCAGGGAACAGTCCAAAAACATTCAGTACTTC.

This clonotype has at least ten counts. The chain employs TRBV7-9 and TRBJ1-1; tentatively, D is TRBD1 (5 bases). V lost 1 base, J lost 4 bases, and 10 bases lay in between. Germline-derived CDR1 and CDR2 are SEHNR and FQNEAQ (reference sequence). The CDR3 is 14 residues long. DNA for the CDR3: TGTGCCAGCAGCTTAGAGGGGCTGGCCACTGAAGCTTTCTTT. This translates into CASSLEGLATEAFF. The whole variable domain, filled in from reference TRBV7-9 and TRBJ1-1, reads DTGVSQNPRHKITKRGQNVTFRCDPISEHNRLYWYRQTLGQGPEFLTYFQNEAQLEKSRLLSDRFSAERPKGSFSTLEIQRTEQGDSAMYLCASSLEGLATEAFFGQGTRLTVV.

The CDR3 DNA follows: TGTGCCAGTACCCCCGGGACTTCTCGCTATGGCTACACCTTC. It is translated as CASTPGTSRYGYTF. This sequence joins TRBV6-6 and TRBJ1-2; D might be TRBD1 (5 bases). This CDR3 spans 14 amino acids. V lost 9 bases and J 4 bases, leaving 18 bases between the germline ends. Germline V gives CDR1 MNHNY, CDR2 SVGAGI (reference sequence).

This chain uses TRBV11-2 with TRBJ2-1, with 9 bases fitting TRBD2. There are 15 residues in the CDR3. The junction had 5 bases not matched to a gene; V was cut back by 4 bases and J by 4 bases. Germline CDR1 is SGHAT and CDR2 is FQNNGV. The CDR3 sequence is CASSSLAGTYNEQFF. The CDR3 DNA follows: TGTGCCAGCAGCTCGCTAGCGGGAACTTACAATGAGCAGTTCTTC.

This clonotype has a count of ten or more. J is TRBJ2-3 and V is TRBV29-1; no reliable D call. Germline loops: CDR1 SQVTM, CDR2 ANQGSEA. Trimming took off 5 bases at V and 1 base at J, with 13 bases between the two ends. CDR3 length: 14 residues. This CDR3 is CSVRTRVGTDTQYF. The DNA of the CDR3 is TGCAGCGTTCGGACGCGTGTAGGCACAGATACGCAGTATTTT.

The rearrangement uses TRBV4-2 and TRBJ1-5; D remains ambiguous. Trimming took off 4 bases at V and 6 bases at J, with 13 bases between the two ends. CDR3 length equals 14 residues. CDR1 is LGHNA and CDR2 is YNFKEQ in the germline V gene. The CDR3: CASSPNGEAQPQHF. The CDR3, as DNA: TGTGCCAGCAGCCCGAACGGGGAAGCTCAGCCCCAGCATTTT.

The chain links TRBV20-1 to TRBJ2-1; 11 nucleotides align to TRBD2. The length of the CDR3 is 16 residues. Trimming at V came to 1 base and at J to 6 bases, leaving 8 bases not matched to a gene. From germline, CDR1 is DFQATT and CDR2 SNEGSKA (reference sequence). The CDR3 sequence is CSARGLAGGGINEQFF. CDR3 nucleotides: TGCAGTGCTAGAGGCCTAGCGGGAGGTGGAATCAATGAGCAGTTCTTC.

This clonotype has only a few counts. The chain carries TRBV20-1 and TRBJ1-6; D ambiguous. Germline V gives CDR1 DFQATT, CDR2 SNEGSKA (reference sequence). Trimming stripped 5 bases from V and 6 bases from J, with 14 bases between. The CDR3 length is 14 residues. DNA for the CDR3: TGCAGTGCTTGGAGCCGGGATTCTAATTCACCCCTCCACTTT. This codes for CSAWSRDSNSPLHF.

The V call is TRBV29-1, the J call TRBJ2-1; D unclear. The CDR3 is made up of 13 amino acids. Deletions cut 3 bases from V and 6 bases from J, with 12 bases between. Germline CDR1 SQVTM, CDR2 ANQGSEA. The CDR3 here is CSVESAAANEQFF. In DNA form, the CDR3 reads TGCAGCGTTGAGTCCGCCGCGGCCAATGAGCAGTTCTTC.

This clonotype was detected ten times or more. V is TRBV11-3 and J is TRBJ2-5; no firm D call. Looked up from germline, CDR1 is SGHNT and CDR2 is YENEEA. V dropped 0 bases and J dropped 4 bases, with 3 bases sitting between them. The CDR3 sequence is 12 residues long. CDR3 DNA sequence: TGTGCCAGCAGCTTAGAACCAGAGACCCAGTACTTC. Amino acids: CASSLEPETQYF.

This clonotype has more than one count but fewer than ten. V is TRBV7-2 and J is TRBJ1-5; D might be TRBD1 (5 bases). Germline CDR1 and CDR2: SGHTA and FQGNSA. The CDR3 is 16 amino acids. The V and J ends lost 5 bases and 0 bases respectively, with 14 bases between them. CDR3 loop: CASSPQRGYSNQPQHF. The CDR3 region has the DNA TGTGCCAGCAGCCCTCAAAGGGGTTATAGCAATCAGCCCCAGCATTTT.

The rearrangement joins TRBV14 to TRBJ1-1; D call uncertain. V lost 3 bases and J 4 bases, leaving 9 bases between the germline ends. This CDR3 contains 13 residues. The germline V gene has CDR1 SGHDN and CDR2 FVKESK. The CDR3 sequence: CASSQGIITEAFF. CDR3 nucleotide sequence: TGTGCCAGCAGCCAGGGGATAATCACTGAAGCTTTCTTT.

Ten or more counts support this clonotype. The genes are TRBV5-1 and TRBJ2-7; perhaps TRBD1 as D (5 bases). From germline, CDR1 is SGHRS and CDR2 YFSETQ. CDR3 length equals 15 residues. V was cut by 4 bases and J by 5 bases, with 19 bases left in between. The CDR3 coding sequence is TGCGCCAGCAGCCCGGCGCAGGGATCCCTCAACGAGCAGTACTTC. Translating gives CASSPAQGSLNEQYF.

This clonotype showed up just a few times. The rearrangement joins TRBV18 to TRBJ1-6; TRBD1 agrees at 7 bases. Germline V lookup: CDR1 KGHSH, CDR2 LQKENI. The trim removed 3 bases at V and 7 bases at J, leaving 6 bases unmatched. The CDR3 is 15 residues long. The CDR3 DNA sequence: TGTGCCAGCTCACCCCTGGGACAGAGAAATTCACCCCTCCACTTT. Translated, it gives CASSPLGQRNSPLHF.

V and J are TRBV5-4 and TRBJ2-1; 11 bases map to TRBD2. V lost 2 bases and J lost 6; bases outside the gene matches: 4. Germline V gene sequence: CDR1 SGHNT, CDR2 YYREEE (reference sequence). CDR3 size: 15 residues. The CDR3 nucleotides are TGTGCCAGCAGCTTACTAGCGGGAGCGGTCAATGAGCAGTTCTTC. It encodes CASSLLAGAVNEQFF.

This clonotype was picked up many times. The chain uses TRBV20-1 and TRBJ2-7, with no clear D. The CDR3 has 11 residues. Deletions cut 0 bases from V and 7 bases from J, with 7 bases between. Germline-derived CDR1 and CDR2 are DFQATT and SNEGSKA (reference sequence). This CDR3 is CSARDMLEQYF. CDR3 DNA sequence: TGCAGTGCTAGAGATATGCTGGAGCAGTACTTC.

This clonotype showed up just a few times. The chain couples TRBV9 to TRBJ2-7; 8 bases map to TRBD1. The CDR3 sequence is 15 residues long. Unmatched junction bases numbered 5, after V lost 3 bases and J lost 0 bases. Germline assignment: CDR1 SGDLS and CDR2 YYNGEE. Written as DNA, the CDR3 is TGTGCCAGCAGCGCGGGACAGGCAAGCTCCTACGAGCAGTACTTC. It is translated as CASSAGQASSYEQYF.

Many counts were recorded for this clonotype. The chain employs TRBV11-2 and TRBJ1-5; no clear D gene. From germline, CDR1 is SGHAT and CDR2 FQNNGV. The length of the CDR3 is 17 residues. The V end lost 1 base, the J end lost 0 bases, and 13 bases lay between the germline ends. The CDR3 region is CASSLGHRPYSNQPQHF. The CDR3 DNA reads as TGTGCCAGCAGCTTAGGACATCGCCCCTATAGCAATCAGCCCCAGCATTTT.

This clonotype showed up just a few times. V gene TRBV7-2 combines with J gene TRBJ2-5; 9 nucleotides match TRBD1. J lost 3 bases, V lost 6 bases, and 11 bases had no gene match. Germline CDR1 SGHTA, CDR2 FQGNSA. This CDR3 contains 16 residues. The CDR3 protein is CASRFLPGQGEETQYF. The CDR3 coding sequence is TGTGCCAGCAGGTTCCTTCCGGGACAGGGTGAAGAGACCCAGTACTTC.

This rearrangement joins TRBV20-1 to TRBJ2-3; the match to TRBD2 covers 9 bases. The V segment lost 3 bases and the J segment 2 bases; nucleotides outside the gene matches: 6. CDR3 length equals 15 residues. The germline gives CDR1 DFQATT, CDR2 SNEGSKA (reference sequence). The CDR3 is CSASELAGTTDTQYF. For the CDR3, the DNA is TGCAGTGCTAGCGAGCTAGCGGGAACCACAGATACGCAGTATTTT.

This chain uses TRBV30 with TRBJ1-2, with a possible D match to TRBD1 (5 bases). This CDR3 is 14 amino acids long. Germline V gene lookup returns CDR1 GTSNPN and CDR2 SVGIG (reference sequence). Trimming pared 4 bases from V and 8 bases from J, leaving 20 bases between. CDR3 bases: TGTGCCTGGATTCCCAGGGCAACTATAGGCGGCTACACCTTC. It translates to CAWIPRATIGGYTF.

This clonotype was picked up many times. The chain has TRBV6-1 and TRBJ1-5; D uncertain. CDR3 length equals 14 residues. Germline V gene data show CDR1 as MNHNS and CDR2 as SASEGT. V lost 1 base and J 6 bases, leaving 10 bases between the germline ends. Here the CDR3 reads CASSEGPRSQPQHF. CDR3 in DNA: TGTGCCAGCAGTGAAGGTCCGCGGAGTCAGCCCCAGCATTTT.